These T cell receptor beta chains were read from a single sample in a study of shared clonotypes between healthy human individuals. Assay: immunoSEQ multiplex PCR; the TCRdb copy retains only in-frame clones and omits some. This table has 550,000 to 850,000 clones, roughly two thirds appearing once. The specimen sequenced was memory CD4+ T cells sorted from blood. Receptors were obtained from a woman aged 25 to 39 in good health. The CDR3 runs from the conserved cysteine through the conserved F or W. The D gene is left open where the match is weak. Size is omitted from some rows. Given values are once, few, many or a class for expanded clones.

j_call,d_call,clone_size,v_call,cdr3_aa,cdr3_nt
TRBJ2-7,NA,few,TRBV7-2,CASSDNTGPLSEQYF,TGTGCCAGCAGCGATAACACAGGTCCCCTGAGCGAGCAGTACTTC
TRBJ2-2,NA,NA,TRBV29-1,CSALTSSHTGELFF,TGCAGCGCGCTGACGAGCAGCCACACCGGGGAGCTGTTTTTT
TRBJ2-1,NA,few,TRBV9,CASSVGRANEQFF,TGTGCCAGCAGCGTAGGCCGGGCCAATGAGCAGTTCTTC
TRBJ2-7,NA,NA,TRBV5-4,CASSLAVSDPSYEQYF,TGTGCCAGCAGCTTGGCCGTGTCAGACCCATCCTACGAGCAGTACTTC
TRBJ1-4,NA,few,TRBV7-9,CASSLAMGQPRSTNEKLFF,TGTGCCAGCAGCTTAGCCATGGGGCAGCCCCGCTCAACTAATGAAAAACTGTTTTTT
TRBJ1-2,TRBD1,NA,TRBV18,CASSPGTGRSYTF,TGTGCCAGCTCACCAGGGACAGGGAGGAGCTACACCTTC
TRBJ2-3,TRBD2,few,TRBV28,CASSSTGQGGADTQYF,TGTGCCAGCAGTTCCACGGGGCAGGGAGGGGCAGATACGCAGTATTTT
TRBJ1-1,NA,NA,TRBV27,CASSLRRMNTEAFF,TGTGCCAGCAGTTTAAGACGGATGAACACTGAAGCTTTCTTT
TRBJ2-7,NA,NA,TRBV15,CATSRGGTLNYEQYF,TGTGCCACCAGCAGAGGCGGGACCCTTAACTACGAGCAGTACTTC
TRBJ2-3,NA,NA,TRBV5-1,CASSSPGEGYGAKNF,TGCGCCAGCAGCTCTCCGGGAGAGGGTTATGGGGCGAAGAATTTT
TRBJ2-2,NA,few,TRBV4-1,CASSRQVANTGELFF,TGCGCCAGCAGCCGGCAGGTCGCGAACACCGGGGAGCTGTTTTTT
TRBJ2-3,NA,NA,TRBV27,CASSLSGVGWEAIDTQYF,TGTGCCAGCAGTTTATCAGGTGTTGGGTGGGAGGCGATAGATACGCAGTATTTT
TRBJ1-2,NA,NA,TRBV7-2,CASSLYQEVYGYTF,TGTGCCAGCAGCTTATATCAGGAGGTCTATGGCTACACCTTC
TRBJ2-2,NA,NA,TRBV19,CASSEQAGELFF,TGTGCCAGTAGCGAACAAGCGGGGGAGCTGTTTTTT
TRBJ1-5,NA,NA,TRBV5-4,CASSLEPRGAQHF,TGTGCCAGCAGCTTGGAACCGCGAGGGGCCCAGCATTTT
TRBJ1-1,NA,NA,TRBV28,CATLVRVGGTEAFF,TGTGCCACCCTAGTGCGGGTCGGGGGCACTGAAGCTTTCTTT
TRBJ1-2,NA,NA,TRBV10-3,CAISDQFRQVDGYTF,TGTGCCATCAGTGACCAATTTAGACAGGTTGATGGCTACACCTTC
TRBJ1-1,NA,NA,TRBV7-8,CASSLALGVMNTEAFF,TGTGCCAGCAGCTTAGCGCTAGGGGTAATGAACACTGAAGCTTTCTTT
TRBJ2-1,NA,NA,TRBV9,CASSVRGQPYNEQFF,TGTGCCAGCAGCGTTAGAGGACAGCCGTACAATGAGCAGTTCTTC
TRBJ1-5,TRBD1,NA,TRBV28,CASSIVRTGYGQPQHF,TGTGCCAGCAGCATCGTCCGGACAGGGTACGGTCAGCCCCAGCATTTT
TRBJ1-4,TRBD1,many,TRBV6-5,CASRGTVTNEKLFF,TGTGCCAGCAGAGGGACAGTAACTAATGAAAAACTGTTTTTT
TRBJ1-1,NA,NA,TRBV28,CASSSPVNTEAFF,TGTGCCAGCAGTTCACCGGTCAACACTGAAGCTTTCTTT
TRBJ2-5,NA,NA,TRBV7-6,CANLKRAPRGSEETQYF,TGTGCCAACCTTAAGAGGGCCCCAAGGGGCTCAGAGGAGACCCAGTACTTC
TRBJ2-3,TRBD2,few,TRBV27,CASSLGGSTDTQYF,TGTGCCAGCAGCCTCGGGGGGAGCACAGATACGCAGTATTTT
TRBJ2-7,NA,NA,TRBV10-1,CASSAGYEQYF,TGCGCCAGCAGTGCGGGCTACGAGCAGTACTTC
TRBJ2-1,TRBD2,many,TRBV6-4,CASSPAGDSDEQFF,TGTGCCAGCAGCCCGGCGGGAGACTCGGATGAGCAGTTCTTC
TRBJ1-5,NA,NA,TRBV5-5,CASSALDSNQPQHF,TGTGCCAGCAGCGCACTGGATAGCAATCAGCCCCAGCATTTT
TRBJ1-2,NA,NA,TRBV10-2,CASKDGSHGYTF,TGCGCCAGCAAGGATGGGAGTCATGGCTACACCTTC
TRBJ1-3,NA,NA,TRBV21-1,CASSKTGLGGNTIYF,TGTGCCAGCAGCAAAACAGGGCTAGGAGGAAACACCATATATTTT
TRBJ2-3,NA,NA,TRBV10-1,CASSESKVGTDTQYF,TGCGCCAGCAGTGAGTCGAAGGTGGGCACAGATACGCAGTATTTT
TRBJ2-1,NA,few,TRBV29-1,CSFRGLSYNEQFF,TGCAGCTTCCGGGGTCTCTCCTACAATGAGCAGTTCTTC
TRBJ2-2,TRBD2,few,TRBV6-5,CASSSPGTSVAGELFF,TGTGCCAGCAGTTCCCCTGGGACTAGCGTGGCCGGGGAGCTGTTTTTT
TRBJ2-1,NA,few,TRBV2,CAGGGAAEQFF,TGTGCCGGTGGAGGGGCGGCTGAGCAGTTCTTC
TRBJ1-1,NA,NA,TRBV18,CASSPILGGSTEAFF,TGTGCCAGCTCACCGATATTGGGGGGGAGCACTGAAGCTTTCTTT
TRBJ1-2,TRBD1,NA,TRBV29-1,CSVEDRGSYGYTF,TGCAGCGTTGAGGACAGGGGGTCCTATGGCTACACCTTC
TRBJ2-3,NA,NA,TRBV5-8,CASSLMGGGVYTQYF,TGTGCCAGCAGCTTGATGGGAGGGGGAGTATATACGCAGTATTTT
TRBJ2-3,NA,NA,TRBV6-5,CASSGRADLSDTQYF,TGTGCCAGCTCGGGGCGGGCGGATCTTTCAGATACGCAGTATTTT
TRBJ1-5,NA,NA,TRBV7-8,CASSLSGGNQPQHF,TGTGCCAGCAGCTTAAGCGGGGGCAATCAGCCCCAGCATTTT
TRBJ2-3,TRBD2,NA,TRBV18,CASSAAGGTDTQYF,TGTGCCAGCTCAGCAGCGGGAGGAACAGATACGCAGTATTTT
TRBJ1-2,NA,NA,TRBV28,CASSSRGTTYGGYTF,TGTGCCAGCAGTTCTCGGGGGACGACTTATGGCGGCTACACCTTC
TRBJ1-1,NA,few,TRBV4-1,CASSQHRDTEAFF,TGCGCCAGCAGCCAACACAGGGATACTGAAGCTTTCTTT
TRBJ2-1,NA,NA,TRBV27,CASSLPGAAYNEQFF,TGTGCCAGCAGTTTACCGGGAGCGGCCTACAATGAGCAGTTCTTC
TRBJ2-1,NA,NA,TRBV28,CAAQGPGPRTFQFF,TGTGCCGCTCAAGGGCCCGGTCCCCGCACATTTCAGTTCTTC
TRBJ2-3,NA,NA,TRBV5-5,CASSLLRGEDTQYF,TGTGCCAGCAGCTTGCTCAGGGGGGAAGATACGCAGTATTTT
TRBJ2-7,TRBD2,NA,TRBV2,CASSPGLAASYEQYF,TGTGCCAGCAGTCCGGGACTAGCGGCTTCCTACGAGCAGTACTTC